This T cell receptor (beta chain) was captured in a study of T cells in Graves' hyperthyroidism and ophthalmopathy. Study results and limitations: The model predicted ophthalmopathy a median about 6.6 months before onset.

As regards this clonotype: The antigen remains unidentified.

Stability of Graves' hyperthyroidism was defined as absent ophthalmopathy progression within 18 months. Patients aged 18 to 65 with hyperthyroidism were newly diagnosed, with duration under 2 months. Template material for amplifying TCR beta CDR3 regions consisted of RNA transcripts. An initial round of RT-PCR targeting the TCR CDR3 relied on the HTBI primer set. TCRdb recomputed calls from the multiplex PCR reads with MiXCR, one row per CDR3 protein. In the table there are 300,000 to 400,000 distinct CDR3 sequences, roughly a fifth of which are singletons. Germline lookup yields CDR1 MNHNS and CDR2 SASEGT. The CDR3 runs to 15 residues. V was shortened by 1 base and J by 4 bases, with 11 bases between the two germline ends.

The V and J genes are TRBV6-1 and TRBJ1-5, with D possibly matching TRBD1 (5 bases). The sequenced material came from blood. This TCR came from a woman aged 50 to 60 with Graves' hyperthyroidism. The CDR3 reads CASSEEGLRNQPQHF. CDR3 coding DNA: TGTGCCAGCAGTGAAGAGGGACTCAGGAATCAGCCCCAGCATTTT.